A single sample gave rise to the 12 T cell receptor beta chains below, sequenced in a study of shared clonotypes between healthy human individuals. The data were produced by immunoSEQ multiplex PCR, yet TCRdb's version contains in-frame clones alone and is incomplete. The sample yields approximately 2.3 million clones, approximately 95% seen once. Sequenced sample: naive CD4+ T cells from PBMCs. Subset given: CD45RA+ positively selected. Receptor source: a man between 18 and 29 years old in good health. Some clones in this sample may be carry-over from other donors' samples.

The J gene is TRBJ2-3, the V gene TRBV9; a possible D gene is TRBD2 (5 bases). Germline V CDR1 and CDR2: SGDLS, YYNGEE. V was clipped by 0 bases and J by 6 bases, with 11 bases between them. CDR3 length: 14 residues. Written as DNA, the CDR3 is TGTGCCAGCAGCGTAGTGGGTAGCGCCGATACGCAGTATTTT. Its translation is CASSVVGSADTQYF.

The V call is TRBV7-9, the J call TRBJ2-3; 7 bases match TRBD1. The CDR3 length is 15 residues. J lost 9 bases, V lost 4 bases, and 13 bases had no gene match. Germline assignment: CDR1 SEHNR and CDR2 FQNEAQ (reference sequence). The CDR3 is CASSWSGTARDTQYF. CDR3 sequence (DNA): TGTGCCAGCAGCTGGTCCGGGACAGCCAGGGACACGCAGTATTTT. The full variable domain, completed using reference TRBV7-9 and TRBJ2-3, is DTGVSQNPRHKITKRGQNVTFRCDPISEHNRLYWYRQTLGQGPEFLTYFQNEAQLEKSRLLSDRFSAERPKGSFSTLEIQRTEQGDSAMYLCASSWSGTARDTQYFGPGTRLTVL.

The chain employs TRBV11-2 and TRBJ1-5; D gene unclear. This CDR3 is built from 14 residues. Trimming removed 1 base at V and 5 bases at J, with 9 bases between. Per germline, CDR1 SGHAT and CDR2 FQNNGV. In nucleotides, the CDR3 is TGTGCCAGCAGCTTAGGTACCCTTCATCAGCCCCAGCATTTT. Translated: CASSLGTLHQPQHF.

The chain is built from TRBV28 and TRBJ2-1; weak D call: TRBD1 (5 bases). The ends were cut back, 6 bases at V and 8 bases at J, with 20 bases in the middle. The CDR3 loop spans 15 amino acids. Germline CDR1 is MDHEN and CDR2 is SYDVKM. CDR3: CASRTWGTISYEQFF. The CDR3 nucleotides read TGTGCCAGCAGGACGTGGGGCACAATATCATATGAGCAGTTCTTC.

The rearrangement joins TRBV27 to TRBJ2-5; D tentatively reads TRBD1 or TRBD2 (6 bases each). The germline V gene encodes CDR1 MNHEY and CDR2 SMNVEV (reference sequence). The CDR3 has 15 amino acids. V was clipped by 6 bases and J by 3 bases, with 17 bases between them. CDR3 in DNA: TGTGCCAGCAGCCCCGTTGGGGGGCTCAAAGAGACCCAGTACTTC. Protein sequence: CASSPVGGLKETQYF.

This chain connects TRBV7-9 to TRBJ2-3; no reliable D call. The CDR3 spans 13 residues. Looked up from germline, CDR1 is SEHNR and CDR2 is FQNEAQ (reference sequence). Trimming shortened V by 3 bases and J by 4 bases, and 8 bases separated the two germline ends. CDR3 nucleotide sequence: TGTGCCAGCAGCTTTGCACGAGCAGATACGCAGTATTTT. This sequence encodes CASSFARADTQYF.

This chain links TRBV7-3 with TRBJ2-5; D remains unclear. The CDR3 covers 13 residues. Between the trimmed V and J ends, which lost 5 bases and 4 bases, there was a span of 11 bases. CDR1 and CDR2 from the germline V gene are SGHTA and FQGTGA. CDR3 DNA sequence: TGTGCCAGCAGCCCGGGCTCCACAGAGACCCAGTACTTC. Its translation: CASSPGSTETQYF.

The table lists this clone with a count of one. The V gene is TRBV19, the J gene TRBJ1-2; D not certain. The V end lost 3 bases, the J end lost 3 bases, and 14 bases lay between the germline ends. This CDR3 contains 15 residues. Germline V gene sequence: CDR1 LNHDA, CDR2 SQIVND (reference sequence). CDR3 DNA sequence: TGTGCCAGTAGTATCCGATCCCGACACGACTATGGCTACACCTTC. The encoded protein is CASSIRSRHDYGYTF.

The chain employs TRBV5-1 and TRBJ1-1; D may be TRBD1 (5 bases). Deletions cut 4 bases from V and 5 bases from J, with 15 bases between. Germline lookup yields CDR1 SGHRS and CDR2 YFSETQ. The CDR3 totals 14 residues. CDR3 protein: CASSGGQPGTEAFF. The CDR3 DNA reads TGCGCCAGCAGCGGCGGACAACCAGGGACTGAAGCTTTCTTT.

The chain uses TRBV28 and TRBJ2-2; perhaps TRBD2 as D (5 bases). Trimming left V 5 bases short and J 2 bases short, with 12 bases between. This CDR3 is built from 15 residues. Germline CDR1 is MDHEN and CDR2 is SYDVKM. CDR3 coding DNA: TGTGCCAGCAGTGCGCCGGGAACAAACACCGGGGAGCTGTTTTTT. It specifies CASSAPGTNTGELFF.

The J gene is TRBJ2-1, the V gene TRBV19; D unresolved. V was cut by 3 bases and J by 5 bases, with 11 bases left in between. CDR3 size: 14 residues. CDR1 and CDR2 (germline): LNHDA, SQIVND (reference sequence). The DNA for the CDR3 is TGTGCCAGTAGTATCTGGACGATGGACAATGAGCAGTTCTTC. This codes for CASSIWTMDNEQFF.

This chain links TRBV5-6 with TRBJ2-7; 8 nucleotides align to TRBD1. Germline CDR1 and CDR2: SGHDT and YYEEEE. The CDR3 loop spans 14 amino acids. V gave up 3 bases and J gave up 3 bases; unmatched junction bases: 5. Written as DNA, the CDR3 is TGTGCCAGCAGCTCCAGGGGGCTCAGCTACGAGCAGTACTTC. This translates into CASSSRGLSYEQYF.